The rows below give T cell receptor beta chains drawn from one sample of a study of T cell repertoires in cytomegalovirus infection. Using its own MiXCR run on the reads, TCRdb lists one record per CDR3 protein. The sample lists 300,000 to 400,000 distinct CDR3 sequences, 20% to 25% seen once, with 13% in the top ten. What these receptors recognize is not known. The sequences come from cultured PBMCs, collected from culture after CMV antigen stimulation. The source of these receptors is a human donor in good health (CMV status not recorded). Some clones in this sample may be carry-over from other donors' samples. Each CDR3 is given with its conserved first and last residue. The order of the fields is J gene, D gene, clone size, V gene, CDR3 DNA, CDR3 protein. A D gene is named only where the DNA matches it firmly. Part of the rows lack a size; the others show once, few, many or a class for expanded clones.

TRBJ2-3 . . TRBV6-2/TRBV6-3 TGTGCCAGCGAGACTAGTTTAGCGTTTCGAGGGAAGGTTACGCAGTATTTT CASETSLAFRGKVTQYF
TRBJ2-1 TRBD1 . TRBV24-1 TGTGCCACCAGTGACCAAGGAGGACAGGGGGCGCGGTACAATGAGCAGTTCTTC CATSDQGGQGARYNEQFF
TRBJ2-2 TRBD2 many TRBV7-2 TGTGCCAGCAGTCGGACTAGCGGGAGCGTGAAAACCGGGGAGCTGTTTTTT CASSRTSGSVKTGELFF
TRBJ1-2 . . TRBV27 TGTGCCAGCACCTCCCAGGCCAGCTCAGGAAACTATGGCTACACCTTC CASTSQASSGNYGYTF
TRBJ2-3 TRBD2 . TRBV6-5 TGTGCCAGCAGTTACGCAAGCGGGAGGGCTATGGCTACGCAGTATTTT CASSYASGRAMATQYF
TRBJ2-3 . few TRBV7-9 TGTGCCAGCAGGGTACCTAAGGGGCGGGGCACAGATACGCAGTATTTT CASRVPKGRGTDTQYF
TRBJ1-1 . . TRBV28 TGTGCCAGCAGTTTGGCGGCTAATGGGAACACTGAAGCTTTCTTT CASSLAANGNTEAFF
TRBJ2-1 TRBD2 . TRBV19 TGTGCCAGCAGCGGGACTAGCTCTTCCAATGAGCAGTTCTTC CASSGTSSSNEQFF
TRBJ2-1 TRBD2 . TRBV6-2/TRBV6-3 TGTGCCACACGACTAGCGGGAGCAGAAAGTGAGCAGTTCTTC CATRLAGAESEQFF
TRBJ2-2 . . TRBV4-1 TGTGCCAGCAGCCCTGAAGGGTGGGAGTGGTACACCGGGGAGCTGTTTTTT CASSPEGWEWYTGELFF
TRBJ2-1 TRBD2 . TRBV11-2 TGTGCCAGCAGCTTAGACTTTAGCGGGAGGGACAATGAGCAGTTCTTC CASSLDFSGRDNEQFF
TRBJ2-4 . . TRBV4-1 TGCGCCAGCAGCCAAGATCTTGCCGTGGCCAAAAACATTCAGTACTTC CASSQDLAVAKNIQYF
TRBJ2-2 . few TRBV28 TGTGCCAGCGTAGACGCGAACACCGGGGAGCTGTTTTTT CASVDANTGELFF
TRBJ1-5 . once TRBV5-1 TGCGCCAGCAGCTCCCGACTAGGTGGTTCAGATACGCAGCATTTT CASSSRLGGSDTQHF
TRBJ1-2 TRBD1 . TRBV19 TGTGCCAGTAGGCCAACGACAGGGGACGGCTATGGCTACACCTTC CASRPTTGDGYGYTF
TRBJ2-5 . few TRBV19 TGTGCCAGTTCTCCGGGACGGGTCGAGACCCAGTACTTC CASSPGRVETQYF